These 8 T cell receptor beta chains share one sample of origin, sequenced in a study of vaccination effects on CD4 cells after COVID-19. Sequenced by immunoSEQ multiplex PCR; TCRdb stores in-frame clones only, minus some. The profile shows tens of thousands of clones, more than 60% of them singletons. Sequencing was preceded by expansion of antigen-specific CD4+ T cells with viral peptide pools in the ViraFEST assay. When around 10 days of culture had elapsed, CD4+ T cells were isolated. Having tested negative for nucleocapsid antibodies, the vaccine recipients showed no prior SARS-CoV-2 infection. Antigens of these TCRs are unknown. Sequencing used CD4+ T cells from PBMCs cultured with SARS-CoV-2 spike peptides, obtained before COVID-19 vaccination. The receptors originated from a human donor who received a COVID-19 vaccine.

This clone was detected only a few times. The chain joins TRBV20-1 to TRBJ1-2; TRBD1 is a possible D gene (5 bases). The CDR3 is 12 amino acids. V gave up 3 bases and J gave up 3 bases, with 8 bases separating them. Germline V gene sequence: CDR1 DFQATT, CDR2 SNEGSKA (reference sequence). The CDR3 nucleotides are TGCAGTGCTAGTGGGACGGACTATGGCTACACCTTC. Residues: CSASGTDYGYTF.

CDR3 bases: TGTGCCAGCAGCGCCAGACAGGTCCCCTACGAGCAGTACTTC. This gives the protein CASSARQVPYEQYF. The V and J genes are TRBV9 and TRBJ2-7; possibly TRBD1 for D (6 bases). The V gene's germline CDR1 is SGDLS and CDR2 YYNGEE. This CDR3 has 14 amino acids. V lost 3 bases, J lost 2 bases, and 12 bases lay in between.

This clone was seen more than once but under ten times. J is TRBJ2-7 and V is TRBV19; D not resolved. The CDR3 loop spans 13 amino acids. V shed 5 bases and J shed 2 bases, with 10 bases lying between them. CDR1 and CDR2 from the germline V gene are LNHDA and SQIVND (reference sequence). The CDR3 protein is CASSLGPPYEQYF. The CDR3 nucleotides are TGTGCCAGTAGTCTCGGGCCTCCCTACGAGCAGTACTTC.

The gene calls are TRBV10-3 and TRBJ2-7, with D possibly TRBD1 on 5 matching bases. CDR1 ENHRY and CDR2 SYGVKD come from the germline V gene. V gave up 7 bases and J gave up 1 base, with 11 bases separating them. The CDR3 runs 13 residues. The CDR3 bases are TGTGCCATCATGCAGGGAAATTCCTACGAGCAGTACTTC. It is translated as CAIMQGNSYEQYF.

The chain couples TRBV10-3 to TRBJ2-7, with TRBD1 identical over 7 bases. V lost 10 bases to trimming and J lost 6 bases; unmatched junction nucleotides: 15. CDR1 is ENHRY, CDR2 SYGVKD, per germline. The CDR3 is 14 residues long. CDR3 loop: CASVQGVGASEQYF. The CDR3 DNA sequence: TGTGCCAGCGTCCAGGGGGTCGGGGCTAGCGAGCAGTACTTC.

The V call is TRBV5-1, the J call TRBJ2-7, with 7 bases lining up with TRBD1. The germline gives CDR1 SGHRS, CDR2 YFSETQ. V was clipped by 0 bases and J by 0 bases; unmatched bases: 0. The CDR3 loop spans 14 amino acids. CDR3 nucleotide sequence: TGCGCCAGCAGCTTGGGGGACAGCTCCTACGAGCAGTACTTC. Protein: CASSLGDSSYEQYF.

CDR3: CASSPTGTIFNEKLFF. The CDR3 nucleotides read TGTGCCAGCTCGCCCACAGGGACGATCTTTAATGAAAAACTGTTTTTT. The rearrangement joins TRBV18 to TRBJ1-4; D possibly corresponds to TRBD1 (6 bases). The CDR3 runs 16 residues. The germline V and J ends were trimmed by 6 bases and 4 bases, with 18 bases remaining between them. Germline-derived CDR1 and CDR2 are KGHSH and LQKENI.

This rearrangement joins TRBV28 to TRBJ2-1; TRBD2 agrees at 10 bases. The CDR3 consists of 15 residues. Germline V gene lookup returns CDR1 MDHEN and CDR2 SYDVKM. Trimming took 7 bases from V and 2 from J; bases not matched to a gene: 5. The CDR3 coding sequence is TGTGCCAGCACTAGCGGGAGTCCAGCCTACAATGAGCAGTTCTTC. This codes for CASTSGSPAYNEQFF.